What follows are 5 T cell receptor beta chains derived from one specimen sequenced in a study of blood T cell repertoires in COVID-19. Measured with immunoSEQ multiplex PCR; TCRdb has only the in-frame clones, and not every one. The sample has more than 150,000 clones, approximately 90% seen once. Sequenced material: PBMCs or T cells enriched from blood (not recorded which). The receptor set was obtained from a woman aged 25 to 39 who had recovered from COVID-19.

J is TRBJ2-1 and V is TRBV3-1 (or the pseudogene TRBV3-2); D remains ambiguous. V was trimmed by 0 bases and J by 2 bases, leaving 11 bases between them. The CDR3 is 16 amino acids. Germline values: CDR1 LGHDT, CDR2 YNNKEL (reference sequence). CDR3 sequence reads: CASSQDTRVPYNEQFF. In nucleotides, the CDR3 is TGTGCCAGCAGCCAAGATACCCGGGTCCCCTACAATGAGCAGTTCTTC.

This clone has just one count. The chain uses TRBV6-1 and TRBJ1-2, with D unclear. V gave up 2 bases and J gave up 8 bases, with 9 bases separating them. This CDR3 comprises 12 residues. Germline V gene data show CDR1 as MNHNS and CDR2 as SASEGT. The CDR3, as DNA: TGTGCCAGCAGTGAACTGACACTCGGCTACACCTTC. Translating it yields CASSELTLGYTF.

The chain is built from TRBV28 and TRBJ2-3; 7 bases match TRBD2. V was pared by 6 bases and J by 4 bases, with 7 bases of the junction left unmatched. Germline V lookup: CDR1 MDHEN, CDR2 SYDVKM. The length of the CDR3 is 14 residues. CDR3 residues: CASSVGGSSDTQYF. The DNA of the CDR3 is TGTGCCAGCAGCGTGGGGGGGAGCTCAGATACGCAGTATTTT.

The chain carries TRBV18 and TRBJ2-5; 7 bases fit TRBD2. With V trimmed by 1 base and J by 1 base, 3 bases remained unmatched. The CDR3 has 15 amino acids. Germline V gene data show CDR1 as KGHSH and CDR2 as LQKENI. The CDR3 reads CASSPRSGGQETQYF. For the CDR3, the DNA is TGTGCCAGCTCACCACGATCGGGAGGCCAAGAGACCCAGTACTTC.

This clone showed up many times. J is TRBJ2-3 and V is TRBV5-1; tentatively, D is TRBD2 (5 bases). CDR3 length: 15 residues. The V and J ends lost 7 bases and 4 bases respectively, with 19 bases between them. The germline V gene has CDR1 SGHRS and CDR2 YFSETQ. The CDR3 region has the DNA TGCGCCAGCGCCCGCGAGGGTCAATCGGCAGATACGCAGTATTTT. Protein: CASAREGQSADTQYF. Supplemented by reference TRBV5-1 and TRBJ2-3, the full variable domain reads KAGVTQTPRYLIKTRGQQVTLSCSPISGHRSVSWYQQTPGQGLQFLFEYFSETQRNKGNFPGRFSGRQFSNSRSEMNVSTLELGDSALYLCASAREGQSADTQYFGPGTRLTVL.